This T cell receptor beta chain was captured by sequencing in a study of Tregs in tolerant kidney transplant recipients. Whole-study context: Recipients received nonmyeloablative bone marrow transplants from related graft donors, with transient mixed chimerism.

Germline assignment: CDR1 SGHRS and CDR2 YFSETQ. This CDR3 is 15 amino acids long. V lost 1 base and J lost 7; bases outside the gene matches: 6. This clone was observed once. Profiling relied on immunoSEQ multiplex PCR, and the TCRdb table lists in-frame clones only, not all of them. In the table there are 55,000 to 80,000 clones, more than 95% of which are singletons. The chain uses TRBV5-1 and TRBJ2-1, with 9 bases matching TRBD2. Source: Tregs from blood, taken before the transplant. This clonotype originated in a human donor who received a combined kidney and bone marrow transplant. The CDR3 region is CASSLRGSGGNEQFF. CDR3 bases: TGCGCCAGCAGCTTGAGGGGTAGCGGGGGTAATGAGCAGTTCTTC. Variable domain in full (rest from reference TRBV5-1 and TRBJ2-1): KAGVTQTPRYLIKTRGQQVTLSCSPISGHRSVSWYQQTPGQGLQFLFEYFSETQRNKGNFPGRFSGRQFSNSRSEMNVSTLELGDSALYLCASSLRGSGGNEQFFGPGTRLTVL.